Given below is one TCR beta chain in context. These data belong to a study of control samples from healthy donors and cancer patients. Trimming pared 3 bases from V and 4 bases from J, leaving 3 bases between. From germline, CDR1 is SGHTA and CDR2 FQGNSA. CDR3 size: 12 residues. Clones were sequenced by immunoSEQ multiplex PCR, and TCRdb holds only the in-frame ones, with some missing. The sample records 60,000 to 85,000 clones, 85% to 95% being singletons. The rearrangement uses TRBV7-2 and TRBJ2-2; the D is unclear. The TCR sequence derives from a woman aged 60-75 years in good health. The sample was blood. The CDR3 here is CASSFVTGELFF. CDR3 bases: TGTGCCAGCAGCTTTGTCACCGGGGAGCTGTTTTTT.